The source of this TCR beta chain is a study of blood T cell repertoires in COVID-19. The overall study: The origin of the acute and convalescent COVID-19 samples was the United States, Italy and Spain. PBMCs, B-cell-depleted T cells, or T cells provided the cDNA or gDNA that made up the material.

TCRdb keeps only in-frame clones here, not all; method: immunoSEQ multiplex PCR. The sample has around 300,000 clones, around nine tenths seen once. This clone was found once. Losses at the gene ends were 4 bases for V and 5 bases for J; bases not matched to a gene: 7. From germline, CDR1 is SGHDN and CDR2 FVKESK. The CDR3 extends over 15 amino acids. The clonotype was recovered from a man aged 50-60 years with acute or convalescent COVID-19. Sample: peripheral blood. The rearrangement joins TRBV14 to TRBJ2-2, with TRBD2 matching 7 bases. CDR3 sequence reads: CASSRLPRGTGELFF. CDR3 DNA sequence: TGTGCCAGCAGCCGACTGCCGCGGGGGACCGGGGAGCTGTTTTTT.